This T cell receptor (beta chain) originates from a study of OX40 agonist ivuxolimab in advanced cancers. Study in general: Every 2 weeks, patients got intravenous ivuxolimab at one of six dose levels (0.01-10 mg/kg). Eligibility rules accepted prior anti-PD-1, anti-PD-L1 or anti-CTLA-4 therapy, and 30% to 40% had some.

About this clone itself: Its specificity is not known.

Findings and caveats of the study: At 0.1 to 3.0 mg/kg, clonal expansion of CD4+ and CD8+ blood T cells had occurred by week 6. The authors did not determine the antigen specificity of the expanded peripheral T cells.

V lost 3 bases and J lost 2; bases outside the gene matches: 4. CDR1 is WSHSY and CDR2 is SAAADI in the germline V gene. The CDR3 is 16 residues long. Clones were read by immunoSEQ multiplex PCR, and TCRdb kept only the in-frame ones, dropping some. The sample carries more than 75,000 clones, around 90% recorded once. This sequence originates from an adult with an advanced solid tumor such as melanoma, head and neck, liver or kidney cancer. The chain is built from TRBV10-2 and TRBJ2-2; 9 bases line up with TRBD1. This specimen was CD4+ or CD8+ T cells sorted from blood, taken in a trial of the OX40 agonist ivuxolimab. This CDR3 is CASSDSGQGNTGELFF. The CDR3 DNA reads as TGCGCCAGCAGTGATTCGGGACAGGGAAACACCGGGGAGCTGTTTTTT.